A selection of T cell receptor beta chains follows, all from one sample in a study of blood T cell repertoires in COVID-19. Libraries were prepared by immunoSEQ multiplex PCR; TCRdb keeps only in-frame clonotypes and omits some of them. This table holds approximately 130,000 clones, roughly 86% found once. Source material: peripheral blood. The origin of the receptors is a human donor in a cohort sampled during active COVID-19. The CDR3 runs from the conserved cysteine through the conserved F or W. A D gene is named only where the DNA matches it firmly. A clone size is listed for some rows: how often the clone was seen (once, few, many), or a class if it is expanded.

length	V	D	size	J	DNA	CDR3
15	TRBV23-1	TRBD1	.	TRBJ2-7	TGCGCCAGCAGCCACAAGGGACAGGGGTCCCACGAGCAGTACTTC	CASSHKGQGSHEQYF
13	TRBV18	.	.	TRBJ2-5	TGTGCCAGCTCACGGAACAGGGATGAGACCCAGTACTTC	CASSRNRDETQYF
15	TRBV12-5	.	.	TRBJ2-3	TGTGCTAGTGGTTTGTCCGGTCGGGTGACAGATACGCAGTATTTT	CASGLSGRVTDTQYF
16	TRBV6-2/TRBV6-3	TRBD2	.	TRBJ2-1	TGTGCCAGCAGTTTTATAGCGGGGGGACCTCTCCATGAGCAGTTCTTC	CASSFIAGGPLHEQFF
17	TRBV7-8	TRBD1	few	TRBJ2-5	TGTGCCAGCAGCTCAGGACAGGTCGGGTTGGGGCAAGAGACCCAGTACTTC	CASSSGQVGLGQETQYF
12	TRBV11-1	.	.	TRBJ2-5	TGTGCCAGCAGCCCTCTCACGGGGACCCAGTACTTC	CASSPLTGTQYF
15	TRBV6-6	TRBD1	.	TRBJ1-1	TGTGCCAGCAGTTACTCAAAGGGGGCGAACACTGAAGCTTTCTTT	CASSYSKGANTEAFF
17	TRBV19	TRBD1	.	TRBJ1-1	TGTGCCAGTAGTACCACGGACAGGTTGGATCTAAGCACTGAAGCTTTCTTT	CASSTTDRLDLSTEAFF
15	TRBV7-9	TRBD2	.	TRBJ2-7	TGTGCCAGCAGCTTAGGGACTAGCGGGGGGAACGAGCAGTACTTC	CASSLGTSGGNEQYF
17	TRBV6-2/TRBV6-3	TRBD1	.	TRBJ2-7	TGTGCCAGCAGTGGGCGTCGGGGGACAGGGGTTCCCTACGAGCAGTACTTC	CASSGRRGTGVPYEQYF
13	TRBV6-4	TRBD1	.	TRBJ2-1	TGTGCCAGCAGTGTAGACAGGGATAGTGAGCAGTTCTTC	CASSVDRDSEQFF
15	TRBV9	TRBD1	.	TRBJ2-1	TGTGCCAGCAGCCCGGAGACAGGGAACAACAATGAGCAGTTCTTC	CASSPETGNNNEQFF
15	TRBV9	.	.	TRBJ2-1	TGTGCCAGCAGCGCTAGAAGGCGGGGAGACAATGAGCAGTTCTTC	CASSARRRGDNEQFF
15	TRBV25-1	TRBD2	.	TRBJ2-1	TGTGCCAGCAGTGCACTAGCGGGGGGATACAATGAGCAGTTCTTC	CASSALAGGYNEQFF
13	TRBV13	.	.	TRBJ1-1	TGTGCCAGCAGCTTATTCCAGTACACTGAAGCTTTCTTT	CASSLFQYTEAFF
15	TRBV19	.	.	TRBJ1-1	TGTGCCAGTAGTATAAGGGAGGAGACGAACACTGAAGCTTTCTTT	CASSIREETNTEAFF
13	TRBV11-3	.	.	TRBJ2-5	TGTGCCAGCAGCTTAAGCAGGCAAGAGACCCAGTACTTC	CASSLSRQETQYF
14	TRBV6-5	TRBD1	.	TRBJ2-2	TGTGCCAGCAGTCGACAGGGAAACACCGGGGAGCTGTTTTTT	CASSRQGNTGELFF
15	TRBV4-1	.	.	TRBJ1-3	TGCGCCAGCAGCCAACAAGGACTGGCTGGAAACACCATATATTTT	CASSQQGLAGNTIYF
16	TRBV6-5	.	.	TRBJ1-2	TGTGCCAGCAGTTACTCGAGTAAAGGCAGGGGAAATGGCTACACCTTC	CASSYSSKGRGNGYTF
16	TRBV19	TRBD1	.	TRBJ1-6	TGTGCCAGTAGCCCCGACAGGGGAGGTTCAAATTCACCCCTCCACTTT	CASSPDRGGSNSPLHF
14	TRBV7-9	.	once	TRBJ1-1	TGTGCCAGCAGCACCGCCGGCGGCGTTGCTGAAGCTTTCTTT	CASSTAGGVAEAFF
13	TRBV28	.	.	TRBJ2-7	TGTGCCAGCAGTTTAAGCGGGCCCGGGGAGCAGTACTTC	CASSLSGPGEQYF
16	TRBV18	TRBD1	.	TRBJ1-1	TGTGCCAGCTCACCACGGGGACAGTTAAGGAACACTGAAGCTTTCTTT	CASSPRGQLRNTEAFF
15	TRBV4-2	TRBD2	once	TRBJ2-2	TGTGCCAGCGGCACTAGCGATGCCTGGACCGGGGAGCTGTTTTTT	CASGTSDAWTGELFF
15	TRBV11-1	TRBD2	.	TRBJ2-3	TGTGCCAGCAGCTCGGGGGGGGGCCCCCATGGGCCGCAGTATTTT	CASSSGGGPHGPQYF
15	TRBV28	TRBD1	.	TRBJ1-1	TGTGCCACCTCAAGTGGGGGAGGGACAGGGGCTGAAGCTTTCTTT	CATSSGGGTGAEAFF
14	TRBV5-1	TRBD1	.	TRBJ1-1	TGCGCCAGCAGCGGGACGGGACAGGGTACTGAAGCTTTCTTT	CASSGTGQGTEAFF
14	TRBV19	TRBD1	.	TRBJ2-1	TGTGCCAGTAGTCTTAGGACAGGGGGCAATGAGCAGTTCTTC	CASSLRTGGNEQFF
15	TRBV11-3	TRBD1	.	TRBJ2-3	TGTGCCAGTAGCGCCCGGGACAGGGGCCCAGATACGCAGTATTTT	CASSARDRGPDTQYF
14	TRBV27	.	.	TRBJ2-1	TGTGCCAGCAGTTTGGCACGGGGAGGCAATGAGCAGTTCTTC	CASSLARGGNEQFF
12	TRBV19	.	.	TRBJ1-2	TGTGCCAGTAGAGAAGGGGCTGGTGGCTACACCTTC	CASREGAGGYTF
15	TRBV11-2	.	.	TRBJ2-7	TGTGCCAGCAGCTTAGATCGGGGAGGGGGTTACGAGCAGTACTTC	CASSLDRGGGYEQYF
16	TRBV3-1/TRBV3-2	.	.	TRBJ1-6	TGTGCCAGCAGACCCTCTCCTAGCTCCTATAATTCACCCCTCCACTTT	CASRPSPSSYNSPLHF
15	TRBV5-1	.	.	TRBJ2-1	TGCGCCAGCAGCTTTGGTTGGAGCTCCTACAATGAGCAGTTCTTC	CASSFGWSSYNEQFF
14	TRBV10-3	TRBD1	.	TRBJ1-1	TGTGCCATACGTCCCGGGACAGAGAACACTGAAGCTTTCTTT	CAIRPGTENTEAFF
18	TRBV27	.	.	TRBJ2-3	TGTGCCAGCAGCCCGCGGGGCGTTGGGTCCTATGGTACAGATACGCAGTATTTT	CASSPRGVGSYGTDTQYF
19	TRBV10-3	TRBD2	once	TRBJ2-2	TGTGCCATCAGGGGTCGACGGGGAGCGGGGGGCGAAGGGACCGGGGAGCTGTTTTTT	CAIRGRRGAGGEGTGELFF
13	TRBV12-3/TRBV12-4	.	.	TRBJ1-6	TGTGCCAGCAGTCCACCGGGATCTTCACCCCTCCACTTT	CASSPPGSSPLHF
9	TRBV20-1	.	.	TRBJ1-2	TGCAGTGCTCAGGAAGGCTACACCTTC	CSAQEGYTF
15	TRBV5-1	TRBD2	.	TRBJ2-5	TGCGCCAGCAGCTCCCACGGGACTAGTGGGGAGACCCAGTACTTC	CASSSHGTSGETQYF
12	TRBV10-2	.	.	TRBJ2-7	TGCGCCAGCAGGGACATCTCCTACGAGCAGTACTTC	CASRDISYEQYF
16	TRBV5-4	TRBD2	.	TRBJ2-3	TGTGCCAGCAGCCTGTTCGGGGCGGGGGTACGAAGAACGCAGTATTTT	CASSLFGAGVRRTQYF
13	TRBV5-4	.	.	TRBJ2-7	TGTGCCAGCAGCTTGGGTCAGGCCCCGGAGCAGTACTTC	CASSLGQAPEQYF
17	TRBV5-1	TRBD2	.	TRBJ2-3	TGCGCCAGCAGCTTGGAGGGGACTAGCGGGGGACTAAATACGCAGTATTTT	CASSLEGTSGGLNTQYF
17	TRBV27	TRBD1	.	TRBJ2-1	TGTGCCAGCAGAACACTACAGGGGGCTGACTCCTACAATGAGCAGTTCTTC	CASRTLQGADSYNEQFF
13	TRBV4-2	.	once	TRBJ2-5	TGTGCCAGCAGCCAAGACGTCCTCGAGACCCAGTACTTC	CASSQDVLETQYF
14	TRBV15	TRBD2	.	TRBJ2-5	TGTGCCACCAGCAGAGATAAGGGAGGGGAGACCCAGTACTTC	CATSRDKGGETQYF
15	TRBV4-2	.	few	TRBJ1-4	TGTGCCAGCAGCCCCGGACGGACACTGAATGAAAAACTGTTTTTT	CASSPGRTLNEKLFF
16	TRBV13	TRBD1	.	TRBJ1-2	TGTGCCAGCAGCCCAACTCCGCGGACAGGGGGCGATGGCTACACCTTC	CASSPTPRTGGDGYTF
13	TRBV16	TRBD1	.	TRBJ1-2	TGTGCCAGCAGCCCGGGACAGGGGTATGGCTACACCTTC	CASSPGQGYGYTF
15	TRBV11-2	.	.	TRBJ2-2	TGTGCCAGCAGCTTAGGGTCAGGGAACACCGGGGAGCTGTTTTTT	CASSLGSGNTGELFF
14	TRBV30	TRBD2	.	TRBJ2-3	TGTGCCTGGAGTCTCGGACTAGCGCAAGATACGCAGTATTTT	CAWSLGLAQDTQYF
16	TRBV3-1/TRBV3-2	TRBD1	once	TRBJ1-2	TGTGCCAGCAGCCTATACCACAGGGGCGATAACTATGGCTACACCTTC	CASSLYHRGDNYGYTF
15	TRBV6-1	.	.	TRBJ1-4	TGTGCCAGCCGTGACCGGGGGGCGGTTAATGAAAAACTGTTTTTT	CASRDRGAVNEKLFF